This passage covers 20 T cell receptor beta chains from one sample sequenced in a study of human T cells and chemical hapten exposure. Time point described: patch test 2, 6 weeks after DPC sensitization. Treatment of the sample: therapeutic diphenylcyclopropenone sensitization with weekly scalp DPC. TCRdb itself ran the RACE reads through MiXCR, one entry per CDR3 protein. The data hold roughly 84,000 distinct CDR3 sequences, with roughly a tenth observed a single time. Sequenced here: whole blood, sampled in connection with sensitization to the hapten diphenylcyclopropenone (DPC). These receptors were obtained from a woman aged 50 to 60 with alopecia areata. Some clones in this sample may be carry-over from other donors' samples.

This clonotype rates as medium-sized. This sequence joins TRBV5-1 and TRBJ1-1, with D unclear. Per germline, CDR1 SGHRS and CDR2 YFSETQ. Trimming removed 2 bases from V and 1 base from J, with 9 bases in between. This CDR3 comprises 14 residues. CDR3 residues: CASSFVGENTEAFF. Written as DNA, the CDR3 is TGCGCCAGCAGCTTCGTGGGAGAGAACACTGAAGCTTTCTTT.

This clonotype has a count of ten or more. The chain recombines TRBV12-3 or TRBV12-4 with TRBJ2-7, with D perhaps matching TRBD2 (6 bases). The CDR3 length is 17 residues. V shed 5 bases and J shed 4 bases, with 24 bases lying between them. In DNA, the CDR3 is TGTGCCAGCAGTCAGGCCCCCTTCCGGAGGGCCTTATACGAGCAGTACTTC. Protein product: CASSQAPFRRALYEQYF.

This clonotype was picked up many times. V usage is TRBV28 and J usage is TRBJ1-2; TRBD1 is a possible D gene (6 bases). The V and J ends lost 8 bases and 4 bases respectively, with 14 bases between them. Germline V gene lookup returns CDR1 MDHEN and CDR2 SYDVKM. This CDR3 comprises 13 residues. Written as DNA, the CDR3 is TGTGCCAGCGCAACAGGGAAGAGCTATGGCTACACCTTC. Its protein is CASATGKSYGYTF.

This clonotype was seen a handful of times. In nucleotides, the CDR3 is TGTGCCAGCAGATATTGGGGACAGGGGAGGGAAGCTTTCTTT. Translated: CASRYWGQGREAFF. The genes are TRBV27 and TRBJ1-1; the match to TRBD1 covers 10 bases. Germline V gives CDR1 MNHEY, CDR2 SMNVEV (reference sequence). This CDR3 region has 14 residues. Germline trimming cut 6 bases from V and 8 bases from J; bases unmatched to any gene: 9.

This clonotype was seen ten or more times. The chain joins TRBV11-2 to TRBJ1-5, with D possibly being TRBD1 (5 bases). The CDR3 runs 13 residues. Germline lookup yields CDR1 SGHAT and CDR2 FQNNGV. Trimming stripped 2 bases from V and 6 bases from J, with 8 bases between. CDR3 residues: CASSLSRGQPQHF. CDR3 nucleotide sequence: TGTGCCAGCAGCTTAAGTAGGGGTCAGCCCCAGCATTTT. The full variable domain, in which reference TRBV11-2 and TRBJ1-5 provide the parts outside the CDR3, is EAGVAQSPRYKIIEKRQSVAFWCNPISGHATLYWYQQILGQGPKLLIQFQNNGVVDDSQLPKDRFSAERLKGVDSTLKIQPAKLEDSAVYLCASSLSRGQPQHFGDGTRLSIL.

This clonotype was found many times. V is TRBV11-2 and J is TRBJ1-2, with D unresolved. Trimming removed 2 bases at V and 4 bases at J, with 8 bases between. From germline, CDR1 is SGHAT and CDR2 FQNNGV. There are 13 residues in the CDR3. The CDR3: CASSLTDFYGYTF. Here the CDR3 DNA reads TGTGCCAGCAGCTTAACAGATTTCTATGGCTACACCTTC. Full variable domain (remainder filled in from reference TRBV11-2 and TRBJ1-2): EAGVAQSPRYKIIEKRQSVAFWCNPISGHATLYWYQQILGQGPKLLIQFQNNGVVDDSQLPKDRFSAERLKGVDSTLKIQPAKLEDSAVYLCASSLTDFYGYTFGSGTRLTVV.

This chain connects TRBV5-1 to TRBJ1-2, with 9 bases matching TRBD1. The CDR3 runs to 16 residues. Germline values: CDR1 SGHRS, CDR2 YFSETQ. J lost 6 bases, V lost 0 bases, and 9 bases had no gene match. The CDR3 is CASSLGGGTGLDGYTF. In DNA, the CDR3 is TGCGCCAGCAGCTTGGGCGGCGGGACAGGGCTGGATGGCTACACCTTC.

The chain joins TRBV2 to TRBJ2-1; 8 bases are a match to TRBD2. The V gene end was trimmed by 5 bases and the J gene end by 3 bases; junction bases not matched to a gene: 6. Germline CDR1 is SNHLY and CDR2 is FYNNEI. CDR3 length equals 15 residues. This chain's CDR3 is CASSSDGRDYNEQFF. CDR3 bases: TGTGCCAGCAGTTCGGACGGGAGGGACTACAATGAGCAGTTCTTC.

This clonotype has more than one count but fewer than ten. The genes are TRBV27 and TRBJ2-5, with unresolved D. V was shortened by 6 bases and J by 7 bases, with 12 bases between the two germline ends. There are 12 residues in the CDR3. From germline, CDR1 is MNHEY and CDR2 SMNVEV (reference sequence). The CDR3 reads CASSPLFGTQYF. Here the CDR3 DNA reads TGTGCCAGCAGCCCCCTTTTCGGGACCCAGTACTTC.

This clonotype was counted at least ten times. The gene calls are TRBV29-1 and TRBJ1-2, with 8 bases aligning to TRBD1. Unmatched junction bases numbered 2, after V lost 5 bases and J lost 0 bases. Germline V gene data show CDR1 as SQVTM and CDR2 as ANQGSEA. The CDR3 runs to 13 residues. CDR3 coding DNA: TGCAGCGTTCAGACAGGGGCTAACTATGGCTACACCTTC. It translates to CSVQTGANYGYTF. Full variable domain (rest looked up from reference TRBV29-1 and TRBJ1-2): SAVISQKPSRDICQRGTSLTIQCQVDSQVTMMFWYRQQPGQSLTLIATANQGSEATYESGFVIDKFPISRPNLTFSTLTVSNMSPEDSSIYLCSVQTGANYGYTFGSGTRLTVV.

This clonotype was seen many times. This CDR3 reads CASHGGTSGEQYF. Here the CDR3 DNA reads TGTGCCAGCCACGGAGGGACCTCGGGCGAGCAGTACTTC. J is TRBJ2-7 and V is TRBV19; D might be TRBD2 (6 bases). V lost 9 bases to trimming and J lost 6 bases, with 18 bases between them. Germline CDR1 reads LNHDA; CDR2 reads SQIVND (reference sequence). The CDR3 loop spans 13 amino acids.

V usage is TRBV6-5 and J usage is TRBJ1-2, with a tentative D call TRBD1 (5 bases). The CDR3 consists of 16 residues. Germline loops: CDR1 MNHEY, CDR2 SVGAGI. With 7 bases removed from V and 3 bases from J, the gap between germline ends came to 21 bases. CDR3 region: CASNPLGGLSHYGYTF. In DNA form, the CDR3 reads TGTGCCAGCAATCCCCTCGGGGGGTTGTCTCACTATGGCTACACCTTC.

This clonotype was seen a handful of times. CDR3 in amino acids: CASSISTELEAFF. Written as DNA, the CDR3 is TGTGCCAGTAGTATCAGCACGGAACTTGAAGCTTTCTTT. V gene TRBV19 combines with J gene TRBJ1-1, with D unresolved. The germline V gene has CDR1 LNHDA and CDR2 SQIVND (reference sequence). The CDR3 is 13 amino acids. V lost 3 bases and J lost 7, with 12 bases in between.

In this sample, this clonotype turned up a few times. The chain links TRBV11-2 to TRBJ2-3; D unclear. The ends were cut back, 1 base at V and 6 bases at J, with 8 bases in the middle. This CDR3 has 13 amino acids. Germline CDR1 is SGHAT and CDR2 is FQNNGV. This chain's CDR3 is CASSLGAYDTQYF. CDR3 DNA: TGTGCCAGCAGCTTAGGAGCATACGATACGCAGTATTTT.

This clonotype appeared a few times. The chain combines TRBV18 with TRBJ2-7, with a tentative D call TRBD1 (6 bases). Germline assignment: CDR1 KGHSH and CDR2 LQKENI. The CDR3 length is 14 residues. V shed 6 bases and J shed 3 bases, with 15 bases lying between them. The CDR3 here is CASSHGGQNYEQYF. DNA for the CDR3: TGTGCCAGCTCCCATGGGGGCCAAAACTACGAGCAGTACTTC.

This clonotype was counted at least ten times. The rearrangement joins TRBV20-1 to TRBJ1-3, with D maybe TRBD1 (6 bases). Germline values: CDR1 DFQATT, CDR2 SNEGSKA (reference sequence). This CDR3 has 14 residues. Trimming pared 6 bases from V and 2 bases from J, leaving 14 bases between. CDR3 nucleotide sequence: TGCAGTGCCACCAGGGGACCAACTGGAAACACCATATATTTT. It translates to CSATRGPTGNTIYF.

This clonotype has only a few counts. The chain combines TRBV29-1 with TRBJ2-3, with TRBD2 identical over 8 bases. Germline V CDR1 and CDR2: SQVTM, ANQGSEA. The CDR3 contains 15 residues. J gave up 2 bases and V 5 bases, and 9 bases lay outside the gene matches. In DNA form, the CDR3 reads TGCAGCGTTCGCTCGCGGGGGGCAGACACAGATACGCAGTATTTT. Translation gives CSVRSRGADTDTQYF.

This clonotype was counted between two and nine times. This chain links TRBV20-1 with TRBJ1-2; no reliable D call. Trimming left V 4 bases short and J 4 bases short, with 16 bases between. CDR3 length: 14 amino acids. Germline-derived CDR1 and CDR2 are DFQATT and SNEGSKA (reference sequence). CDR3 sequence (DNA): TGCAGTGCTACCCCTGAGGCCGGCCGCTATGGCTACACCTTC. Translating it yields CSATPEAGRYGYTF.

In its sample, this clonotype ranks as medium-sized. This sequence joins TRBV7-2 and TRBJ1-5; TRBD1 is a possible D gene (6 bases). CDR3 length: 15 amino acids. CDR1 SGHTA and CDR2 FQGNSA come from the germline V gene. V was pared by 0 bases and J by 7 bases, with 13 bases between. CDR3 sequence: CASSLAGGAAQPQHF. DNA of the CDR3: TGTGCCAGCAGCTTAGCTGGGGGCGCTGCCCAGCCCCAGCATTTT.

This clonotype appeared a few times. CDR3 region: CASSPAGTRGEQYF. Here the CDR3 DNA reads TGTGCCAGCAGTCCCGCCGGGACAAGGGGCGAGCAGTACTTC. The chain employs TRBV27 and TRBJ2-7; D possibly corresponds to TRBD1 (6 bases). V was pared by 5 bases and J by 6 bases, with 17 bases between. The CDR3 extends over 14 amino acids. CDR1 is MNHEY and CDR2 is SMNVEV in the germline V gene (reference sequence).